This T cell receptor beta chain originates from a study of shared clonotypes between healthy human individuals. Across the whole study: Each donor's CD8 memory used one plate, CD8 naive two, each CD4 subset three.

Trimming shortened V by 6 bases and J by 6 bases, and 21 bases separated the two germline ends. Germline CDR1 SNHLY, CDR2 FYNNEI. The CDR3 contains 15 residues. It was across several immunoSEQ plates that each subset's genomic DNA was evenly split. Measured with immunoSEQ multiplex PCR; TCRdb has only the in-frame clones, and not every one. The data contain roughly 1,000,000 clones, approximately 80% of them singletons. This receptor was taken from a man younger than 35 in good health. Some clones in this sample may be carry-over from other donors' samples. Sequencing used memory CD4+ T cells from PBMCs. The sample's subset: CD45RA-negative fraction. The chain recombines TRBV2 with TRBJ2-7; TRBD2 is a possible D gene (6 bases). CDR3 DNA sequence: TGTGCCAGCAGCCCCCGACTAGGCTCTGGCCCCGAGCAGTACTTC. It is translated as CASSPRLGSGPEQYF.